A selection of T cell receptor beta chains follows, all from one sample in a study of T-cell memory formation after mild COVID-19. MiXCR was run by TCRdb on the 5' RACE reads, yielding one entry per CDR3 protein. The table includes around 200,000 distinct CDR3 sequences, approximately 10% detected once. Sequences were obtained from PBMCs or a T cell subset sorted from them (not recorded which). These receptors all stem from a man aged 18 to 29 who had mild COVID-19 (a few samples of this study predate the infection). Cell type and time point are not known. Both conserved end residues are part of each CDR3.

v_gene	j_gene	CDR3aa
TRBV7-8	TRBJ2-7	CASSTYTGKSYEQYF
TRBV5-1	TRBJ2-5	CASSLTGTGAEFKETQYF
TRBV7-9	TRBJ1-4	CASSLQGAEKLFF
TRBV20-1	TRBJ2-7	CSALGRAAYEQYF
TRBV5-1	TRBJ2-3	CASSFGGAPTDTQYF
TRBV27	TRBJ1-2	CASSLRQGPYGYTF
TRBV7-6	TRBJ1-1	CASRGHLNTEAFF
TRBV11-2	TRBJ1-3	CASSFASGGAGSGNTIYF
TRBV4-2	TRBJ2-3	CASSQDQQTDTQYF
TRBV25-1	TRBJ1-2	CASTMDRDYGYTF
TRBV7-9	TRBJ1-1	CASSPRQGTNTEAFF
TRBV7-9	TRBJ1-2	CASSPDRYYGYTF
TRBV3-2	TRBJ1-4	CASSQPGQCNEKLFF
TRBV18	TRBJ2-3	CASSSTTGGGDTQYF
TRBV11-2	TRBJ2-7	CASSSMDGRLSNKQYF
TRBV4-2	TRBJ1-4	CASSHRTGVRNEKLFF
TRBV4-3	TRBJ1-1	CASSQDRSIGAFF
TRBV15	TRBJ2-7	CATSRDGGGIQYF
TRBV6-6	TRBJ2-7	CASSKFYYDEQYF
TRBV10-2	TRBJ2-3	CASSSGTGGLRDTQYF
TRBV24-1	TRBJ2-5	CATSTSRGTGGKTQYF
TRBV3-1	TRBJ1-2	CASSQFGYGYTF
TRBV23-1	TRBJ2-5	CARGTSERPKRGKQETQYF
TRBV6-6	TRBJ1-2	CASSYGTPPGYTF
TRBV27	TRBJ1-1	CASRGGQLDTEAFF
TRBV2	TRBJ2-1	CASRVTGVDEQFF
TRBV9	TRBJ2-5	CASSVANRAPQETQYF
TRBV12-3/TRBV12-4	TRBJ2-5	CASSLRVAGETQYF
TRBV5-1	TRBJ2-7	CASSLDIWGGAASYEQYF
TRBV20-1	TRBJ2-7	CSARDHLAGGLHEQYF
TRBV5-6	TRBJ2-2	CASSLGRPTGELFF
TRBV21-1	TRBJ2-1	CASKFPDTGYEQFF
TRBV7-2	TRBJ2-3	CASSLNSGTDTQYF
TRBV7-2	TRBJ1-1	CASSSQGGSGATFF
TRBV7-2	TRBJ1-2	CASSREAGRGYTF
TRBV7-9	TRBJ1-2	CASSLTDNYGYTF
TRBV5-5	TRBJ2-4	CASSFGTGNIQYF
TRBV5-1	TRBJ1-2	CASSPDSFYGYTF
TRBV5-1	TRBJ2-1	CASSLDVINEQFF
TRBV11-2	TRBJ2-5	CASSFSEKETQYF
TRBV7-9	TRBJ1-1	CASSAMQGALRNTEAFF
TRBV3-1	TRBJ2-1	CASSQGKLAGGDEQFF
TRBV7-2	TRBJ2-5	CASNDGGSQYF
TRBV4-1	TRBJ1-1	CASSQGGQGFGLGAFF
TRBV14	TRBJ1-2	CASSRTQGARSGYTF
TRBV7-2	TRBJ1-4	CASSLYGTRNEKLFF
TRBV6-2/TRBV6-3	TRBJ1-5	CASSYQGLNNQPQHF
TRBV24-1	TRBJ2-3	CATSSSGGAGADTQYF
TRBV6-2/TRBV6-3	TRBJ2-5	CASSYGGTETQYF
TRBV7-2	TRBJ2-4	CASSPRRGNIQYF
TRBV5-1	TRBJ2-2	CASSPQGGNTGELFF
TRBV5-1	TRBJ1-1	CASSWDTNEGTEAFF
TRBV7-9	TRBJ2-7	CASSFEWELSEQYF
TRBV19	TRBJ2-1	CASSMGGGYEQFF
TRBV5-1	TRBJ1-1	CASSLQSIMNTEAFF